This T cell receptor beta chain was sequenced for a study of relationships among human T cell subsets. Findings and limits, study-wide: Across seven subsets, gene usage, CDR3 length and N-additions did not differ significantly. Over 60% of CD8+ cytotoxic sequences were in clones over 100 reads; regulatory and Th2 had few.

T cell subsets were isolated with antibody-coated magnetic beads. These activated T cells are CD45RA-RO-CD69+, selected by anti-CD69 microbeads. Note on this clonotype: Its matching antigen is unknown.

TCR alpha and beta CDR3s were amplified from mRNA by semiquantitative ARM-PCR. Exponential amplification used communal superprimers after tagged nested gene-specific primers in ARM-PCR. TCRdb analysed the multiplex PCR reads with MiXCR anew, one entry per CDR3 protein. The sample carries around 2,400 distinct CDR3 sequences, approximately 40% recorded once. This sequence was found in a middle-aged man in good health. Sequenced: activated T cells sorted from blood. Subset here: CD45RA-RO-CD69+ activated T cells.

DNA for the CDR3: TGTGCCAGGACCGGGCCCTCTATGGGGTACACCTTC. As protein: CARTGPSMGYTF. The genes are TRBV2 and TRBJ1-2, with D hard to call. This CDR3 is 12 amino acids long. With 9 bases removed from V and 11 bases from J, the gap between germline ends came to 19 bases. CDR1 is SNHLY and CDR2 is FYNNEI in the germline V gene.